The next 6 T cell receptor beta chains were all read from a single sample in a study of blood T cells in healthy people across ages. Alongside a J-beta primer mix, a sample-barcoded 5' primer served in a second PCR lasting about 7 to 12 cycles. A single record per CDR3 protein comes from TCRdb applying MiXCR to the 5' RACE reads. The sample includes about 800,000 distinct CDR3 sequences, over 45% of them seen just once. The source material was blood. The origin of the receptors is a man aged 25-45 years in good health.

The chain links TRBV29-1 to TRBJ1-1, with D maybe TRBD1 (5 bases). Germline CDR1 and CDR2: SQVTM and ANQGSEA. The CDR3 consists of 13 residues. Trimming stripped 4 bases from V and 4 bases from J, with 13 bases between. The CDR3 protein is CSVVRGQGTEAFF. Written as DNA, the CDR3 is TGCAGCGTTGTAAGGGGTCAGGGCACTGAAGCTTTCTTT. Full variable domain (remainder filled in from reference TRBV29-1 and TRBJ1-1): SAVISQKPSRDICQRGTSLTIQCQVDSQVTMMFWYRQQPGQSLTLIATANQGSEATYESGFVIDKFPISRPNLTFSTLTVSNMSPEDSSIYLCSVVRGQGTEAFFGQGTRLTVV.

CDR3 nucleotide sequence: TGTGCCAGCAGTTACAGTGGAATCAATGAGCAGTTCTTC. It specifies CASSYSGINEQFF. The rearrangement joins TRBV6-5 to TRBJ2-1, with D hard to call. CDR1 and CDR2 from the germline V gene are MNHEY and SVGAGI. Trimming took off 2 bases at V and 6 bases at J, with 8 bases between the two ends. This CDR3 region has 13 residues.

The chain joins TRBV28 to TRBJ2-7, with D perhaps matching TRBD1 or TRBD2 (5 bases each). Deletions cut 6 bases from V and 0 bases from J, with 15 bases between. CDR3 length equals 15 residues. Germline CDR1 reads MDHEN; CDR2 reads SYDVKM. CDR3: CASRAGTDSSYEQYF. CDR3 DNA: TGTGCCAGCAGGGCCGGGACCGATAGCTCCTACGAGCAGTACTTC.

The genes are TRBV6-5 and TRBJ2-7; D is uncertain. Germline V gene data show CDR1 as MNHEY and CDR2 as SVGAGI. The CDR3 loop spans 13 amino acids. Trimming cost V 6 bases and J 5 bases, with 14 bases left between them. For the CDR3, the DNA is TGTGCCAGCAGCGACAATCCGTGGGACGAGCAGTACTTC. The encoded protein is CASSDNPWDEQYF.

The chain employs TRBV20-1 and TRBJ2-1; 9 bases match TRBD1. The CDR3 totals 15 residues. Germline lookup yields CDR1 DFQATT and CDR2 SNEGSKA (reference sequence). Germline trimming cut 3 bases from V and 9 bases from J; bases unmatched to any gene: 12. CDR3: CSARGRGQGQGEQFF. CDR3 DNA sequence: TGCAGTGCTAGGGGGAGGGGACAGGGCCAGGGTGAGCAGTTCTTC.

The gene calls are TRBV12-3 or TRBV12-4 and TRBJ1-2, with D perhaps matching TRBD1 (5 bases). The CDR3 loop spans 15 amino acids. The germline V and J ends were trimmed by 7 bases and 5 bases, with 20 bases remaining between them. This chain's CDR3 is CASTRGGGDPYGYTF. CDR3 sequence (DNA): TGTGCCAGCACCCGGGGGGGAGGGGATCCGTATGGCTACACCTTC.